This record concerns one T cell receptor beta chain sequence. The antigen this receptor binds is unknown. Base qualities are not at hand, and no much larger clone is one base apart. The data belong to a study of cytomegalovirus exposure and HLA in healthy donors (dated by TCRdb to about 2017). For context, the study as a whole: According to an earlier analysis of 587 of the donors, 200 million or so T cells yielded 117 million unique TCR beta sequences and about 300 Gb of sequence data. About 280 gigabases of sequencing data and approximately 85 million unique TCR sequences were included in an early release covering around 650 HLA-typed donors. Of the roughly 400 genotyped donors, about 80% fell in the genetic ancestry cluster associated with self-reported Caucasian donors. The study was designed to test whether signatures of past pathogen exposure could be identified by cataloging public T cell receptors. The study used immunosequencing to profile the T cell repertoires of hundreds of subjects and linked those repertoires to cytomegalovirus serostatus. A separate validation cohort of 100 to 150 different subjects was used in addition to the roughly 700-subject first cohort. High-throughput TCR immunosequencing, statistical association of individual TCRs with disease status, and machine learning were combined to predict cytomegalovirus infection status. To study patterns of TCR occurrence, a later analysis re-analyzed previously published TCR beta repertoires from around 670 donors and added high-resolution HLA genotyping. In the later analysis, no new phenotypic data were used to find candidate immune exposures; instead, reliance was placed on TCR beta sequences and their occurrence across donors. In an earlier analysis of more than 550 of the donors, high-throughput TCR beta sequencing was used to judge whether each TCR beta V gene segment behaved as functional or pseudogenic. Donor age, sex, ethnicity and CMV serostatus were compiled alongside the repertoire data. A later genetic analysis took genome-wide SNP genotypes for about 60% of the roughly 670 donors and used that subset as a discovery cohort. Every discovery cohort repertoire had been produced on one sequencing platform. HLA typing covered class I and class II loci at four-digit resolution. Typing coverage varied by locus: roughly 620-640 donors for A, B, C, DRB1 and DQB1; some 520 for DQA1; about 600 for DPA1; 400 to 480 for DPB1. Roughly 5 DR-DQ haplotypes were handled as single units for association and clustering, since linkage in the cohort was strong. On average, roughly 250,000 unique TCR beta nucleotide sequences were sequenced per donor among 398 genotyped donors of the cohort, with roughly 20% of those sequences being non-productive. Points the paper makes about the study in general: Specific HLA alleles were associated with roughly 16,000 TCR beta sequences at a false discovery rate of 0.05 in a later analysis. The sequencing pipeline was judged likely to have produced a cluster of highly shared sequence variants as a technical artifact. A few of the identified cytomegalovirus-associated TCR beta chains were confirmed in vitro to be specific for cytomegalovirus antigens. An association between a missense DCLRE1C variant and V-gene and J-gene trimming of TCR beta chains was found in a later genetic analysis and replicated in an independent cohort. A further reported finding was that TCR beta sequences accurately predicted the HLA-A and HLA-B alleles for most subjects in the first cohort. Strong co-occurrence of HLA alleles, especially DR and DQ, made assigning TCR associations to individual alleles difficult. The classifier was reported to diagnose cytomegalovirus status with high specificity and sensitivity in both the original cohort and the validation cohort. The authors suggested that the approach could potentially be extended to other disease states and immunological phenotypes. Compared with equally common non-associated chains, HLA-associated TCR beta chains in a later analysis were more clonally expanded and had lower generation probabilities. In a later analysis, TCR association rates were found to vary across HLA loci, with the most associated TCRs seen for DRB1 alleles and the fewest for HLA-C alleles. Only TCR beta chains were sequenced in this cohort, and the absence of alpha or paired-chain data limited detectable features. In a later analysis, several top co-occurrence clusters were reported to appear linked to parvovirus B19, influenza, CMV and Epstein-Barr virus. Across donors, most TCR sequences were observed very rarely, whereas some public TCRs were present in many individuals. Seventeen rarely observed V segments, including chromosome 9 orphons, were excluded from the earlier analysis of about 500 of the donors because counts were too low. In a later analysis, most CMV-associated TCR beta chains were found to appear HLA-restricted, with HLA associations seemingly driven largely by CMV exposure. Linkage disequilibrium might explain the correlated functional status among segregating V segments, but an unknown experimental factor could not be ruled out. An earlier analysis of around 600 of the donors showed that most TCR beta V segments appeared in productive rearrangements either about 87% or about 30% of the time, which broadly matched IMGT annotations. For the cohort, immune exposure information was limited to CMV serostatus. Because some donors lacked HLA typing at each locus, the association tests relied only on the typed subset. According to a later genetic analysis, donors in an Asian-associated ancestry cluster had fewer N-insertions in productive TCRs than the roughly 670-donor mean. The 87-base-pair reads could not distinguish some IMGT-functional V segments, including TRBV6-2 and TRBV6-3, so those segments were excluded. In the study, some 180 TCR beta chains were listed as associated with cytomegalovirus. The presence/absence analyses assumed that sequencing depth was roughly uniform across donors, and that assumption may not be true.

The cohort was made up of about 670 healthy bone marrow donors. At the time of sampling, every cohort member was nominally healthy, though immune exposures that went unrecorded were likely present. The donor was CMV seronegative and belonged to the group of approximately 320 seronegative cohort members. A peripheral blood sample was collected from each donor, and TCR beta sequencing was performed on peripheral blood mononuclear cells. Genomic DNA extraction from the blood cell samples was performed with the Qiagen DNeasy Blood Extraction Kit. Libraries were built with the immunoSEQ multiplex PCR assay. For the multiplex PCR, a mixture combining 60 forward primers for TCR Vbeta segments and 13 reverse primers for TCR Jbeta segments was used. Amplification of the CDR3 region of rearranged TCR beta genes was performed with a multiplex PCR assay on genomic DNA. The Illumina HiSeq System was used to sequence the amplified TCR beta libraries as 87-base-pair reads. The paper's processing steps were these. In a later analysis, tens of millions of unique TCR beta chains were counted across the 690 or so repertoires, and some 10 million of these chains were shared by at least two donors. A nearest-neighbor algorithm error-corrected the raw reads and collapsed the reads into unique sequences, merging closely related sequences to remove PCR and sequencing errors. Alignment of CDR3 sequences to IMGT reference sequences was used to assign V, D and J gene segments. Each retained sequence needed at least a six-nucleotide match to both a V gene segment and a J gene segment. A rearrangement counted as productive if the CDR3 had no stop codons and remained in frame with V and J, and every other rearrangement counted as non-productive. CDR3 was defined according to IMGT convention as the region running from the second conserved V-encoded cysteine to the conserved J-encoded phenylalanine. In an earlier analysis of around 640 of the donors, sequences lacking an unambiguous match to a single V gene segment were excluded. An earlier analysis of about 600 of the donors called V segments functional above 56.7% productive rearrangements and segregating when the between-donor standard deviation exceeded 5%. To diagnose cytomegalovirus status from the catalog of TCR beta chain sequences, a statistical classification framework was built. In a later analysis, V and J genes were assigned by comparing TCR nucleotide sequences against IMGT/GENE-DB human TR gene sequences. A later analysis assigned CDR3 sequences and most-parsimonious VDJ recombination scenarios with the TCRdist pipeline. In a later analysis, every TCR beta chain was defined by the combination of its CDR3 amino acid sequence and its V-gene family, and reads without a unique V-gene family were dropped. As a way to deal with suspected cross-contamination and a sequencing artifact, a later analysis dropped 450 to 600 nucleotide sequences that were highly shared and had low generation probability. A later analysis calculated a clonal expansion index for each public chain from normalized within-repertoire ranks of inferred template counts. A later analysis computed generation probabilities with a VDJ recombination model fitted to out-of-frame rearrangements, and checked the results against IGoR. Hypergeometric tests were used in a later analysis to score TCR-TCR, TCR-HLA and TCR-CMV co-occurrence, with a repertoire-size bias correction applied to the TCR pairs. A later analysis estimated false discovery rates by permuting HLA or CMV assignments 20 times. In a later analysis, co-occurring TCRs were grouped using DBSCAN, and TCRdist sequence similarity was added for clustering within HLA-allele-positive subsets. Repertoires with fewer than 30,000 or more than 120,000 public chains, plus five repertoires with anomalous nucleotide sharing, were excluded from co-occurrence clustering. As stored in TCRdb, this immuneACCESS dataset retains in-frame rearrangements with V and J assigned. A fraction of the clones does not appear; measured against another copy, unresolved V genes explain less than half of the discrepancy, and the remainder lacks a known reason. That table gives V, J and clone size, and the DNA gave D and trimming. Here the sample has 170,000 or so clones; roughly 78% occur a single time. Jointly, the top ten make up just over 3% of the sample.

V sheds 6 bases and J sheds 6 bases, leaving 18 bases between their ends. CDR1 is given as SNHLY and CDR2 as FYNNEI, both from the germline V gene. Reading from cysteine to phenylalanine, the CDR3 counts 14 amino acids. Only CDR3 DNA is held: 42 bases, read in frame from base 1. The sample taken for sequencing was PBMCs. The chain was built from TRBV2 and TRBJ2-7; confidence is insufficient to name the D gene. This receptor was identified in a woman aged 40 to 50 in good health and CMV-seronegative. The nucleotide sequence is TGTGCCAGCAGGCAGAGGCATTCGGCCTCCGAGCAGTACTTC. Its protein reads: CASRQRHSASEQYF.